One sample yielded the 3 T cell receptor beta chains listed below, sequenced in a study of blood T cell repertoires in COVID-19. Repertoires were generated with immunoSEQ multiplex PCR, while TCRdb's copy carries only in-frame clones and drops some. The table shows 200,000 or so clones, with approximately 80% occurring only once. What was sequenced was peripheral blood. These receptors were obtained from an elderly woman with COVID-19, enrolled during active disease.

The chain links TRBV19 to TRBJ1-1, with 12 bases matching TRBD1. Trimming took 6 bases from V and 2 from J; bases not matched to a gene: 7. CDR1 LNHDA and CDR2 SQIVND come from the germline V gene (reference sequence). This CDR3 is built from 16 residues. Here the CDR3 reads CASRSAGTGGNTEAFF. Here the CDR3 DNA reads TGTGCCAGTAGAAGTGCCGGGACAGGGGGCAACACTGAAGCTTTCTTT.

The genes are TRBV2 and TRBJ1-1; tentatively, D is TRBD1 (5 bases). The CDR3 is made up of 14 amino acids. V shed 5 bases and J shed 4 bases, with 14 bases lying between them. Germline-derived CDR1 and CDR2 are SNHLY and FYNNEI. The CDR3 reads CASSPDGGGTEAFF. The CDR3 DNA follows: TGTGCCAGCAGTCCGGACGGGGGAGGCACTGAAGCTTTCTTT.

CDR3 sequence (DNA): TGTGCCAGCAGCGTAGCGGTCGGGGGGCGATACAATGAGCAGTTCTTC. This codes for CASSVAVGGRYNEQFF. The V and J genes are TRBV9 and TRBJ2-1; D may be TRBD2 (7 bases). The germline V gene has CDR1 SGDLS and CDR2 YYNGEE. V lost 0 bases and J 4 bases, leaving 14 bases between the germline ends. This CDR3 is built from 16 residues.